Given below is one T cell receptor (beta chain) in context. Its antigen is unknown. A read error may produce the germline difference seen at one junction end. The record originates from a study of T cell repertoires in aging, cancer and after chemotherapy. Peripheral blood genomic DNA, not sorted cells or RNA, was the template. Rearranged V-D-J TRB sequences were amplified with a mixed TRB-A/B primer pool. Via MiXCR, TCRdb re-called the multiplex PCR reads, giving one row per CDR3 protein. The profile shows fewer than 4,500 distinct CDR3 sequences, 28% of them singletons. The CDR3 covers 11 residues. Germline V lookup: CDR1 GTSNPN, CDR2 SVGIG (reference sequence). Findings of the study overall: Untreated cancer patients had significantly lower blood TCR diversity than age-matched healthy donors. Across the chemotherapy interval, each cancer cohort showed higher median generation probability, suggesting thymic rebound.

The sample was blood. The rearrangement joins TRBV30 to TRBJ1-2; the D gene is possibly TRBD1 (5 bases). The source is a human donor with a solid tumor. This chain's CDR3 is CVGPGNYSYTF. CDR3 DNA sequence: TGTGTCGGGCCAGGGAACTATAGCTACACCTTC.